This T cell receptor (beta chain) was documented in a study of lymphopenia after photon versus proton radiotherapy. This clone occurred once. What it binds is not known. Profiling relied on immunoSEQ multiplex PCR, and the TCRdb table lists in-frame clones only, not all of them. Among about 40,000 clones listed, about 86% were seen once. CDR1 is SGHTA and CDR2 is FQGNSA in the germline V gene. V lost 2 bases and J 5 bases, leaving 10 bases between the germline ends. The CDR3 is 13 amino acids. General study results and limits: Proton therapy kept repertoires fairly stable, unlike photons, which gained effector/memory cells.

The TCR sequence derives from a woman between 65 and 79 years old with pancreatic cancer. Some clones in this sample may be carry-over from other donors' samples. The gene calls are TRBV7-2 and TRBJ2-7; no definite D call. The source material was peripheral blood, sampled from a patient treated with proton-based radiotherapy. DNA of the CDR3: TGTGCCAGCAGCTTACCTTCCCTAAACGAGCAGTACTTC. It specifies CASSLPSLNEQYF.